A single sample is the source of the 17 T cell receptor beta chains below, sequenced in a study of T-cell reconstitution after alpha-beta-depleted transplantation in children. TCRbeta library preparation incorporated unique molecular identifiers. TCRdb fed the PCR reads into MiXCR, producing one record per CDR3 protein. The table shows fewer than 550,000 distinct CDR3 sequences, with approximately 11% occurring only once. Specimen: PBMCs from the stem cell graft donor, collected from the stem cell graft. Receptors were obtained from a human donor who donated a stem cell graft to a child with acute myeloid leukemia.

The V gene is TRBV20-1, the J gene TRBJ1-6; TRBD1 aligns across 7 bases. CDR3 length equals 16 residues. Trimming took 3 bases from V and 0 from J; bases not matched to a gene: 5. Germline V gene sequence: CDR1 DFQATT, CDR2 SNEGSKA (reference sequence). DNA of the CDR3: TGCAGTGCTAGGGAGGACAGGAGCTCCTATAATTCACCCCTCCACTTT. It translates to CSAREDRSSYNSPLHF.

This clonotype was counted between two and nine times. This chain links TRBV25-1 with TRBJ1-2; 10 bases fit TRBD1. The V gene's germline CDR1 is MGHDK and CDR2 SYGVNS. CDR3 length: 14 residues. J lost 6 bases, V lost 2 bases, and 3 bases had no gene match. CDR3 protein: CASSEGDRGHGYTF. The CDR3 DNA follows: TGTGCCAGCAGTGAAGGGGACAGGGGCCATGGCTACACCTTC.

Note on this clonotype: The junction does not match germline at one end; this may be a read error. This sequence joins TRBV27 and TRBJ2-2; 9 bases fit TRBD1. The CDR3 totals 16 residues. From germline, CDR1 is MNHEY and CDR2 SMNVEV (reference sequence). For the CDR3, the DNA is TGTGCCAGCAGTAGGGGGACAGGGTCGAACACCGGGGAGCTGCTTTTT. Its translation: CASSRGTGSNTGELLF.

The sample holds a few counts of this clonotype. The V call is TRBV15, the J call TRBJ1-5; TRBD1 aligns across 7 bases. V gave up 5 bases and J gave up 4 bases; unmatched junction bases: 11. CDR1 is LNHNV and CDR2 is YYDKDF in the germline V gene (reference sequence). The CDR3 is 16 amino acids. CDR3 DNA sequence: TGTGCCACCAGCCCCCGTCGAGGGGGCGCAAATCAGCCCCAGCATTTT. The encoded protein is CATSPRRGGANQPQHF.

At least ten counts were recorded for this clonotype. The V call is TRBV7-2, the J call TRBJ2-7, with a weak D call TRBD2 (7 bases). Per the germline V gene, CDR1 is SGHTA and CDR2 is FQGNSA. Trimming took 11 bases from V and 5 from J, leaving 19 bases between them. The CDR3 covers 13 residues. CDR3 coding DNA: TGTGCCTCGTCCTCAAGGGGGGGCAACGAGCAGTACTTC. As protein: CASSSRGGNEQYF.

This rearrangement joins TRBV25-1 to TRBJ1-5; 8 bases align to TRBD1. V shed 2 bases, J shed 6 bases, and the junction held 9 bases outside the gene matches. The CDR3 totals 16 residues. Germline loops: CDR1 MGHDK, CDR2 SYGVNS. Here the CDR3 reads CASSEGLRQGFQPQHF. Written as DNA, the CDR3 is TGTGCCAGCAGTGAAGGGTTGAGACAGGGGTTTCAGCCCCAGCATTTT.

This sequence joins TRBV18 and TRBJ2-5; the D is unclear. V lost 3 bases to trimming and J lost 9 bases, with 11 bases between them. The CDR3 loop spans 12 amino acids. Germline CDR1 KGHSH, CDR2 LQKENI. The CDR3 protein is CASSPGERAQYF. The CDR3 bases are TGTGCCAGCTCACCTGGAGAAAGGGCCCAGTACTTC. Supplemented by reference TRBV18 and TRBJ2-5, the full variable domain reads NAGVMQNPRHLVRRRGQEARLRCSPMKGHSHVYWYRQLPEEGLKFMVYLQKENIIDESGMPKERFSAEFPKEGPSILRIQQVVRGDSAAYFCASSPGERAQYFGPGTRLLVL.

The chain uses TRBV18 and TRBJ2-3; the D is unclear. V was shortened by 3 bases and J by 5 bases, with 6 bases between the two germline ends. Germline CDR1 reads KGHSH; CDR2 reads LQKENI. The CDR3 has 12 residues. This CDR3 reads CASSPREDTQYF. CDR3 coding DNA: TGTGCCAGCTCACCCAGAGAAGATACGCAGTATTTT. Based on the CDR3 plus reference TRBV18 and TRBJ2-3, the full variable domain is NAGVMQNPRHLVRRRGQEARLRCSPMKGHSHVYWYRQLPEEGLKFMVYLQKENIIDESGMPKERFSAEFPKEGPSILRIQQVVRGDSAAYFCASSPREDTQYFGPGTRLTVL.

This clonotype has a count of ten or more. J is TRBJ1-2 and V is TRBV3-1, with no clear D. Trimming stripped 3 bases from V and 7 bases from J, with 6 bases between. The CDR3 contains 11 residues. Germline CDR1 is LGHDT and CDR2 is YNNKEL (reference sequence). In nucleotides, the CDR3 is TGTGCCAGCAGCCAGGGCAGTGGCTACACCTTC. Translated: CASSQGSGYTF.

The V gene is TRBV20-1, the J gene TRBJ1-4; no reliable D call. Deletions cut 3 bases from V and 0 bases from J, with 5 bases between. Germline V gene lookup returns CDR1 DFQATT and CDR2 SNEGSKA (reference sequence). CDR3 length: 13 amino acids. The CDR3 reads CSASDATNEKLFF. CDR3 in DNA: TGCAGTGCTAGTGATGCAACTAATGAAAAACTGTTTTTT.

The V and J genes are TRBV20-1 and TRBJ2-3; D ambiguous. Germline values: CDR1 DFQATT, CDR2 SNEGSKA (reference sequence). The CDR3 has 12 amino acids. The V gene lost 0 bases and the J gene lost 6 bases, with 7 bases spanning the gap. The CDR3: CSARDPGDTQYF. CDR3 sequence (DNA): TGCAGTGCTAGAGACCCCGGGGATACGCAGTATTTT.

There are many counts of this clonotype. CDR3 sequence: CSVDGQGAKNIQYF. The CDR3 DNA sequence: TGCAGCGTAGACGGACAGGGAGCCAAAAACATTCAGTACTTC. The chain joins TRBV29-1 to TRBJ2-4; 8 bases agree with TRBD1. There are 14 residues in the CDR3. Per germline, CDR1 SQVTM and CDR2 ANQGSEA. The V segment lost 6 bases and the J segment 0 bases; nucleotides outside the gene matches: 4.

This clonotype was recorded a few times. The rearrangement links TRBV20-1 to TRBJ2-3; tentatively, D is TRBD2 (5 bases). CDR1 is DFQATT, CDR2 SNEGSKA, per germline (reference sequence). CDR3 length: 12 amino acids. With 5 bases removed from V and 4 bases from J, the gap between germline ends came to 10 bases. The chain's CDR3 is CSARGRADTQYF. The CDR3 bases are TGCAGTGCTCGGGGTCGGGCAGATACGCAGTATTTT.

The chain uses TRBV5-1 and TRBJ1-6, with TRBD1 identical over 7 bases. This CDR3 comprises 16 residues. Germline assignment: CDR1 SGHRS and CDR2 YFSETQ. J gave up 9 bases and V 4 bases, and 13 bases lay outside the gene matches. The CDR3 nucleotides are TGCGCCAGCAGCCCACGCAACAGGGGAGGCGGTTCACCCCTCCACTTT. This gives the protein CASSPRNRGGGSPLHF.

A remark on this clonotype: This may stem from a read error, because a much larger clone lies one nucleotide away. The rearrangement joins TRBV15 to TRBJ2-2; D is undetermined. From germline, CDR1 is LNHNV and CDR2 YYDKDF (reference sequence). V lost 6 bases and J 4 bases, leaving 3 bases between the germline ends. The CDR3 loop spans 11 amino acids. CDR3 sequence (DNA): TGTGCCACCAGATTCACCGGGGAGCTGTTTTTT. Translating it yields CATRFTGELFF.

This clonotype was seen at least ten times. The V gene is TRBV4-1, the J gene TRBJ2-5; D is possibly TRBD1 (5 bases). V lost 0 bases and J 0 bases, leaving 11 bases between the germline ends. The CDR3 contains 16 residues. Germline V gene data show CDR1 as MGHRA and CDR2 as YSYEKL. The CDR3 DNA reads as TGCGCCAGCAGCCAAGAATCTTCAGGGTACCAAGAGACCCAGTACTTC. Residues: CASSQESSGYQETQYF.

This clonotype was picked up a small number of times. The V and J genes are TRBV18 and TRBJ2-3; 7 nucleotides agree with TRBD1. CDR3 length: 14 residues. The germline gives CDR1 KGHSH, CDR2 LQKENI. V shed 2 bases, J shed 5 bases, and the junction held 4 bases outside the gene matches. The CDR3 region is CASSPRGLRDTQYF. The DNA for the CDR3 is TGTGCCAGCTCACCAAGGGGGCTGAGAGATACGCAGTATTTT.